Listed below are T cell receptor beta chains from one sample, sequenced in a study of identical twins. TCRdb redid the calling of the 5' RACE reads with MiXCR, one entry per CDR3 protein. The data hold 700,000 or so distinct CDR3 sequences, with about 9.4% observed a single time. These data were also filed under a second study, of yellow fever vaccine responses in identical twins.

Sequences were obtained from PBMCs. All receptors come from a woman under 30 in good health. Both conserved end residues are trimmed from each CDR3. Size is stated for part of the rows, as once, few or many counts, or as a class when the clone is expanded.

abundance: -
j_gene: TRBJ1-6
v_gene: TRBV5-6
len: 11
CDR3aa: ASSLRINSPLH

abundance: -
j_gene: TRBJ2-4
v_gene: TRBV6-2/TRBV6-3
len: 13
CDR3aa: ASSPAGLAKNIQY

abundance: many
j_gene: TRBJ1-1
v_gene: TRBV29-1
len: 13
CDR3aa: SVDAADLMNTEAF

abundance: -
j_gene: TRBJ2-3
v_gene: TRBV29-1
len: 14
CDR3aa: SVASPSGGGTDTQY

abundance: -
j_gene: TRBJ2-3
v_gene: TRBV6-1
len: 14
CDR3aa: ASSEGVGVGTDTQY

abundance: -
j_gene: TRBJ1-2
v_gene: TRBV20-1
len: 12
CDR3aa: SAGMRTPGGGYT

abundance: many
j_gene: TRBJ1-6
v_gene: TRBV5-1
len: 11
CDR3aa: ASSFTVDSPLH

abundance: few
j_gene: TRBJ2-7
v_gene: TRBV2
len: 12
CDR3aa: ASTPAGGLYEQY

abundance: -
j_gene: TRBJ2-1
v_gene: TRBV24-1
len: 11
CDR3aa: ATSPTNYNEQF

abundance: few
j_gene: TRBJ2-4
v_gene: TRBV11-2
len: 14
CDR3aa: ASSLRREGAKNIQY

abundance: few
j_gene: TRBJ2-3
v_gene: TRBV29-1
len: 11
CDR3aa: SVTRDSTDTQY

abundance: -
j_gene: TRBJ2-1
v_gene: TRBV20-1
len: 11
CDR3aa: SASLRRVGEQF

abundance: few
j_gene: TRBJ2-1
v_gene: TRBV4-2
len: 11
CDR3aa: ASSQGGRPEQF

abundance: -
j_gene: TRBJ2-1
v_gene: TRBV5-5
len: 14
CDR3aa: AMGARIGISYNEQF

abundance: many
j_gene: TRBJ2-3
v_gene: TRBV6-2/TRBV6-3
len: 13
CDR3aa: ASSYRGAYTDTQY

abundance: many
j_gene: TRBJ2-7
v_gene: TRBV29-1
len: 12
CDR3aa: SVAEDRNPYEQY

abundance: few
j_gene: TRBJ2-7
v_gene: TRBV27
len: 13
CDR3aa: ASSWSGTGTYEQY

abundance: -
j_gene: TRBJ2-1
v_gene: TRBV20-1
len: 13
CDR3aa: SARDQTGRRNEQF

abundance: many
j_gene: TRBJ2-5
v_gene: TRBV29-1
len: 12
CDR3aa: SVELAGVEETQY

abundance: few
j_gene: TRBJ1-5
v_gene: TRBV19
len: 14
CDR3aa: ASSIADRGFSQPQH

abundance: many
j_gene: TRBJ2-7
v_gene: TRBV3-2
len: 16
CDR3aa: ASSQVLTTSGNPYEQY

abundance: -
j_gene: TRBJ1-5
v_gene: TRBV28
len: 15
CDR3aa: ASSLRGPVISNQPQH

abundance: many
j_gene: TRBJ2-3
v_gene: TRBV7-2
len: 11
CDR3aa: ASSPTWADTQY

abundance: few
j_gene: TRBJ1-6
v_gene: TRBV7-9
len: 13
CDR3aa: ASSLGTLDNSPLH

abundance: -
j_gene: TRBJ2-1
v_gene: TRBV28
len: 12
CDR3aa: ASSGWAAYNEQF

abundance: -
j_gene: TRBJ2-7
v_gene: TRBV7-2
len: 14
CDR3aa: ASSSQTSRGPYEQY

abundance: few
j_gene: TRBJ2-3
v_gene: TRBV7-2
len: 12
CDR3aa: ASSRTSRSDTQY

abundance: many
j_gene: TRBJ2-7
v_gene: TRBV12-3/TRBV12-4
len: 11
CDR3aa: ASSPGQEASLS

abundance: few
j_gene: TRBJ2-1
v_gene: TRBV5-1
len: 13
CDR3aa: ASRGGTSVDNEQF

abundance: many
j_gene: TRBJ2-5
v_gene: TRBV12-3/TRBV12-4
len: 13
CDR3aa: ASSSRPQREETQY

abundance: few
j_gene: TRBJ2-1
v_gene: TRBV20-1
len: 10
CDR3aa: SASGRYNEQF

abundance: -
j_gene: TRBJ2-7
v_gene: TRBV28
len: 12
CDR3aa: ASRQPGGAYEQY

abundance: -
j_gene: TRBJ2-2
v_gene: TRBV13
len: 13
CDR3aa: ASSLVNSGTGELF

abundance: few
j_gene: TRBJ2-5
v_gene: TRBV20-1
len: 16
CDR3aa: SARDVARSGGAWETQY

abundance: few
j_gene: TRBJ2-3
v_gene: TRBV5-4
len: 12
CDR3aa: ASSLRGGHDTQY

abundance: many
j_gene: TRBJ2-7
v_gene: TRBV28
len: 13
CDR3aa: ASSWDLWGGYEQY

abundance: -
j_gene: TRBJ2-7
v_gene: TRBV28
len: 11
CDR3aa: ATGTSGLGEQY

abundance: -
j_gene: TRBJ2-2
v_gene: TRBV3-1
len: 13
CDR3aa: ASSHLDRGTGELF

abundance: few
j_gene: TRBJ2-7
v_gene: TRBV27
len: 13
CDR3aa: ASSLFLGRSYEQY

abundance: few
j_gene: TRBJ2-1
v_gene: TRBV4-1
len: 11
CDR3aa: ASSIDSFNEQF